Shown below are 17 T cell receptor beta chains from a single sample sequenced in a study of shared clonotypes between healthy human individuals. The assay was immunoSEQ multiplex PCR, and TCRdb's table has in-frame clones only and misses some. The table lists around 1.9 million clones, around 93% of them singletons, with more than 1.5% in the top ten. It was CD45RO-negative cells, positively selected for CCR7, that made up naive CD8 cells, with terminally differentiated effector memory CD45RA+ cells excluded. The sequenced material came from naive CD8+ T cells from PBMCs. These receptors all come from a young man in good health. Some clones in this sample may be carry-over from other donors' samples.

The chain links TRBV6-1 to TRBJ1-1; D gene unclear. Germline V gene lookup returns CDR1 MNHNS and CDR2 SASEGT. Trimming removed 6 bases at V and 5 bases at J, with 13 bases between. This CDR3 contains 13 residues. CDR3 protein: CASRGYERTEAFF. CDR3 DNA: TGTGCCAGCAGGGGGTATGAACGGACTGAAGCTTTCTTT.

The chain is built from TRBV27 and TRBJ2-1; D possibly corresponds to TRBD1 (5 bases). Trimming cost V 5 bases and J 2 bases, with 10 bases left between them. This CDR3 has 14 residues. The germline gives CDR1 MNHEY, CDR2 SMNVEV (reference sequence). The CDR3, as DNA: TGTGCCAGCAGTCAGGACAACCCCTACAATGAGCAGTTCTTC. Its translation is CASSQDNPYNEQFF.

The rearrangement uses TRBV15 and TRBJ2-1, with 8 bases aligning to TRBD2. The CDR3 consists of 15 residues. Germline CDR1 is LNHNV and CDR2 is YYDKDF (reference sequence). V lost 1 base, J lost 3 bases, and 2 bases stayed unmatched. The CDR3 DNA reads as TGTGCCACCAGCAGAGCGGGAGGGTACTACAATGAGCAGTTCTTC. It is translated as CATSRAGGYYNEQFF.

The CDR3 nucleotides are TGTGCCAGCAGTGCCATGGACGGTTCCGGGGAGCTGTTTTTT. It codes for CASSAMDGSGELFF. The chain combines TRBV25-1 with TRBJ2-2; no clear D. V lost 4 bases and J lost 6, with 12 bases in between. The CDR3 totals 14 residues. Looked up from germline, CDR1 is MGHDK and CDR2 is SYGVNS.

This clone was picked up one time. This sequence joins TRBV28 and TRBJ2-6; 11 positions match TRBD2. V dropped 6 bases and J dropped 1; count of bases not matched to a gene: 8. CDR1 MDHEN and CDR2 SYDVKM come from the germline V gene. This CDR3 comprises 18 residues. The CDR3 region is CASSHVGLAESGANVLTF. CDR3 in DNA: TGTGCCAGCAGCCACGTGGGACTAGCGGAATCTGGGGCCAACGTCCTGACTTTC.

The V call is TRBV7-9, the J call TRBJ2-7; maybe TRBD2 (6 bases). Germline V CDR1 and CDR2: SEHNR, FQNEAQ (reference sequence). The CDR3 runs to 16 residues. Trimming stripped 4 bases from V and 4 bases from J, with 20 bases between. The CDR3 nucleotides read TGTGCCAGCAGCTCCCCCCCCCTCGCGGGGTTTTACGAGCAGTACTTC. Encoded protein: CASSSPPLAGFYEQYF.

The genes are TRBV9 and TRBJ2-1; 10 positions agree with TRBD2. J was trimmed by 8 bases and V by 2 bases; bases with no gene match: 10. Germline CDR1 SGDLS, CDR2 YYNGEE. The CDR3 extends over 16 amino acids. The CDR3 coding sequence is TGTGCCAGCAGCGTTCTTAGCCTAGCGGGAGCCGATGAGCAGTTCTTC. Its translation: CASSVLSLAGADEQFF.

About this clone: In the same sample, other DNA sequences code for this CDR3. The chain combines TRBV9 with TRBJ1-1; TRBD1 matches 7 bases. V was pared by 0 bases and J by 2 bases, with 1 base of the junction left unmatched. This CDR3 has 14 amino acids. The V gene's germline CDR1 is SGDLS and CDR2 YYNGEE. The DNA for the CDR3 is TGTGCCAGCAGCGTAGGACAGGGTAACACTGAAGCTTTCTTT. Its translation: CASSVGQGNTEAFF. Drawing the rest from reference TRBV9 and TRBJ1-1, the complete variable domain is DSGVTQTPKHLITATGQRVTLRCSPRSGDLSVYWYQQSLDQGLQFLIQYYNGEERAKGNILERFSAQQFPDLHSELNLSSLELGDSALYFCASSVGQGNTEAFFGQGTRLTVV.

V is TRBV7-2 and J is TRBJ2-5; 9 bases line up with TRBD2. This CDR3 is built from 18 residues. Germline CDR1 and CDR2: SGHTA and FQGNSA. The trim removed 5 bases at V and 5 bases at J, leaving 18 bases unmatched. DNA of the CDR3: TGTGCCAGCAGCGTAGGGCTGACAATAGCGGGAGCGGGGGAGACCCAGTACTTC. Its translation is CASSVGLTIAGAGETQYF.

In this sample, this clone turned up a few times. The rearrangement joins TRBV7-9 to TRBJ2-7; D is ambiguous. The CDR3 is made up of 12 amino acids. Germline assignment: CDR1 SEHNR and CDR2 FQNEAQ (reference sequence). Trimming took off 5 bases at V and 2 bases at J, with 7 bases between the two ends. CDR3 DNA sequence: TGTGCCAGCAGCCAAACGACCTACGAGCAGTACTTC. This translates into CASSQTTYEQYF.

The chain is built from TRBV28 and TRBJ1-1; a weak D match, TRBD1 (6 bases). CDR3 length equals 15 residues. Germline V lookup: CDR1 MDHEN, CDR2 SYDVKM. V was shortened by 5 bases and J by 5 bases, with 18 bases between the two germline ends. CDR3 region: CASSPRQVSGTEAFF. The CDR3 DNA sequence: TGTGCCAGCAGTCCTCGACAGGTTTCGGGGACTGAAGCTTTCTTT.

This chain connects TRBV30 to TRBJ2-7; no clear D gene. Germline CDR1 is GTSNPN and CDR2 is SVGIG (reference sequence). The CDR3 length is 12 residues. Trimming removed 1 base at V and 4 bases at J, with 8 bases between. CDR3: CAWSASAYEQYF. CDR3 sequence (DNA): TGTGCCTGGAGTGCCTCGGCTTACGAGCAGTACTTC.

The rearrangement uses TRBV5-8 and TRBJ2-7; perhaps TRBD2 as D (5 bases). V was trimmed by 0 bases and J by 7 bases, leaving 8 bases between them. The CDR3 loop spans 12 amino acids. CDR1 is SGHTS, CDR2 YDEGEE, per germline. This CDR3 is CASSLGSGEQYF. In DNA, the CDR3 is TGTGCCAGCAGCTTGGGGTCGGGGGAGCAGTACTTC.

CDR3 loop: CASNGGSSGSGETQYF. In DNA form, the CDR3 reads TGTGCCAGTAATGGGGGCAGTAGCGGGAGTGGAGAGACCCAGTACTTC. The chain carries TRBV19 and TRBJ2-5; 9 nucleotides line up with TRBD2. The CDR3 loop spans 16 amino acids. V shed 7 bases and J 4 bases; nucleotides not matched to a gene: 13. CDR1 is LNHDA, CDR2 SQIVND, per germline (reference sequence).

V gene TRBV5-1 combines with J gene TRBJ2-1; maybe TRBD1 (6 bases). CDR3 length: 16 amino acids. The V and J ends lost 4 bases and 7 bases respectively, with 21 bases between them. Germline V gene sequence: CDR1 SGHRS, CDR2 YFSETQ. The CDR3 DNA reads as TGCGCCAGCAGCCTCAACGCCGTGGGGGCAGGGAATGAGCAGTTCTTC. This gives the protein CASSLNAVGAGNEQFF.

V and J are TRBV5-6 and TRBJ1-2; D is undetermined. The length of the CDR3 is 14 residues. V was pared by 4 bases and J by 2 bases, with 12 bases between. Germline V lookup: CDR1 SGHDT, CDR2 YYEEEE. The CDR3 DNA is TGTGCCAGCAGCACCTGGACGGTGAACTATGGCTACACCTTC. It codes for CASSTWTVNYGYTF.

The genes are TRBV9 and TRBJ1-2; possible D gene TRBD1, 5 bases. CDR1 and CDR2 from the germline V gene are SGDLS and YYNGEE. CDR3 size: 13 residues. V lost 5 bases and J 5 bases, leaving 13 bases between the germline ends. CDR3: CASRAGAEYGYTF. The CDR3, as DNA: TGTGCCAGCAGGGCTGGGGCGGAGTATGGCTACACCTTC. The complete variable domain, with remaining parts taken from reference TRBV9 and TRBJ1-2, reads DSGVTQTPKHLITATGQRVTLRCSPRSGDLSVYWYQQSLDQGLQFLIQYYNGEERAKGNILERFSAQQFPDLHSELNLSSLELGDSALYFCASRAGAEYGYTFGSGTRLTVV.